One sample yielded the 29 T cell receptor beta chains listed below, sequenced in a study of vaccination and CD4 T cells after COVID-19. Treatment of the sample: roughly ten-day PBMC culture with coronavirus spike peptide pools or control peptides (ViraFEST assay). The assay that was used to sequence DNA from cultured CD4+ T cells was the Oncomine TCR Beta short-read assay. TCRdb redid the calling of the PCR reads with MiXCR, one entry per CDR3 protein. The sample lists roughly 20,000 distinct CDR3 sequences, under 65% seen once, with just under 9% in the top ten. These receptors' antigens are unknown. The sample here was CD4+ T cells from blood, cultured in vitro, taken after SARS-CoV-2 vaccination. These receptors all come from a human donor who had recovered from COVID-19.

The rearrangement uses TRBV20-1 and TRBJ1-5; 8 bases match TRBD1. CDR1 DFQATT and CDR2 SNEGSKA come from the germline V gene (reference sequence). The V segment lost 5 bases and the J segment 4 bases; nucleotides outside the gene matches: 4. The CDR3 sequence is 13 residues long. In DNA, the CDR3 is TGCAGTGCTGGAAGGACAGGGAATCAGCCCCAGCATTTT. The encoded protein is CSAGRTGNQPQHF.

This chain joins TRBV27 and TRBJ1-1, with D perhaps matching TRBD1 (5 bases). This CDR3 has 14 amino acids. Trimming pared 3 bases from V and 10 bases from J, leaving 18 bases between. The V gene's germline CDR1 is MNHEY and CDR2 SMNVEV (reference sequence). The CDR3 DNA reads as TGTGCCAGCAGTTTGCGGAACTCAGGGACCGGAGCTTTCTTT. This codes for CASSLRNSGTGAFF.

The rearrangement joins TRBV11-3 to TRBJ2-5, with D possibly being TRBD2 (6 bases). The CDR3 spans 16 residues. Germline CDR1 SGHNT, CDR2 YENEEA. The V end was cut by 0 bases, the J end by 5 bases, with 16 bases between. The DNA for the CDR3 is TGTGCCAGCAGCTTAGATCCCTTGGGACTGGGGGAGACCCAGTACTTC. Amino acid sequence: CASSLDPLGLGETQYF. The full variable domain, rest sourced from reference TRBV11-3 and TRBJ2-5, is EAGVVQSPRYKIIEKKQPVAFWCNPISGHNTLYWYLQNLGQGPELLIRYENEEAVDDSQLPKDRFSAERLKGVDSTLKIQPAELGDSAVYLCASSLDPLGLGETQYFGPGTRLLVL.

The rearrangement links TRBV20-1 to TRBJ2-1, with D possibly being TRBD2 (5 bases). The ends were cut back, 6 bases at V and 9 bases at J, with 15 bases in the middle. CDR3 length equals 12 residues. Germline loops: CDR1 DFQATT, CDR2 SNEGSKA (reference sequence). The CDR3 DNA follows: TGCAGTGCCCTGCCTGGGCGGGCTGAGCAGTTCTTC. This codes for CSALPGRAEQFF.

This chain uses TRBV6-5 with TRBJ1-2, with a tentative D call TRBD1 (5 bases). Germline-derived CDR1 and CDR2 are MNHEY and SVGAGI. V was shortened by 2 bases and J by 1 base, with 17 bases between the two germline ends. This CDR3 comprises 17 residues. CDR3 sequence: CASSYLNRQTNNYGYTF. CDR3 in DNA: TGTGCCAGCAGTTACCTAAACCGACAGACTAATAACTATGGCTACACCTTC.

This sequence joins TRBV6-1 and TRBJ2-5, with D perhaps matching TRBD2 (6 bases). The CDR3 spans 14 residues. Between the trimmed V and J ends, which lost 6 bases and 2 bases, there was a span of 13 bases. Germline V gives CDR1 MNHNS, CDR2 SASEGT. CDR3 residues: CASSRLAFQETQYF. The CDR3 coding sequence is TGTGCCAGCAGCCGCCTAGCGTTTCAAGAGACCCAGTACTTC.

CDR3 nucleotide sequence: TGCAGCGTTGAACGGGGTACAGAGACCCAGTACTTC. Its protein product is CSVERGTETQYF. The chain combines TRBV29-1 with TRBJ2-5; possibly TRBD2 for D (5 bases). Germline CDR1 SQVTM, CDR2 ANQGSEA. The CDR3 spans 12 residues. V dropped 2 bases and J dropped 4 bases, with 8 bases sitting between them.

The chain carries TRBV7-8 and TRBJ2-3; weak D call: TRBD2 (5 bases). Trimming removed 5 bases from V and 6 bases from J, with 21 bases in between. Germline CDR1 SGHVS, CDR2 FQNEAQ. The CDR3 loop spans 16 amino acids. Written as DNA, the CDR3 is TGTGCCAGCAGCCTCTGGCGTTTTGGGAGTAGGGATACGCAGTATTTT. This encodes CASSLWRFGSRDTQYF.

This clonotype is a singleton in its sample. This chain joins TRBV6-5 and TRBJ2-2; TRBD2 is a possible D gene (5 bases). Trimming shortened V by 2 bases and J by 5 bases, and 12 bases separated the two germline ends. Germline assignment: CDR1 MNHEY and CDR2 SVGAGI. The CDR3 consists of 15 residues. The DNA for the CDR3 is TGTGCCAGCAGTTACGCCCGGGGAAGGACCGGGGAGCTGTTTTTT. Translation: CASSYARGRTGELFF.

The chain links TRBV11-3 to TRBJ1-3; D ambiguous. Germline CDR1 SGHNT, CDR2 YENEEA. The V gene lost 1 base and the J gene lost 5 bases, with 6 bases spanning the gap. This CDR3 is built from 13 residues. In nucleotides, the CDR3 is TGTGCCAGCAGCTTAGGACCTCGAAACACCATATATTTT. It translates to CASSLGPRNTIYF.

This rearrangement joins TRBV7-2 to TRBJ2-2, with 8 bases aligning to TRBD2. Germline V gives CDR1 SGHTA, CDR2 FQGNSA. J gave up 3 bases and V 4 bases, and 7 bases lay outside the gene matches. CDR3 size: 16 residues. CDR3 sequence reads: CASSSTLAGHTGELFF. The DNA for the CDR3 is TGTGCCAGCAGCTCAACCCTAGCGGGCCACACCGGGGAGCTGTTTTTT.

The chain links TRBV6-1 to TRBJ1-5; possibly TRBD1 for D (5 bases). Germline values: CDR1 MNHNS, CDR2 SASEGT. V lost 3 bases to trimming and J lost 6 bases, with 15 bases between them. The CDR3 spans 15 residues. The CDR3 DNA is TGTGCCAGCAGTGAGCTTTGGGGGGGTGGTCAGCCCCAGCATTTT. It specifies CASSELWGGGQPQHF.

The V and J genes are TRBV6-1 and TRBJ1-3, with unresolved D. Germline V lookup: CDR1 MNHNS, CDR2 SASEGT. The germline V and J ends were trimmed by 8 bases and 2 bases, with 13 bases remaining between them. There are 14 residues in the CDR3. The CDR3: CASGQGNPGNTIYF. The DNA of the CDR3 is TGTGCCAGCGGTCAAGGGAACCCTGGAAACACCATATATTTT.

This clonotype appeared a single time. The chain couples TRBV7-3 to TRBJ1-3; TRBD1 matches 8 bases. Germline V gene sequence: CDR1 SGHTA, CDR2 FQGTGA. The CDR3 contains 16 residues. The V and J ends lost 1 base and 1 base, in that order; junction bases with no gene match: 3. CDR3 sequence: CASSLNQGASGNTIYF. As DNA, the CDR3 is TGTGCCAGCAGCTTAAACCAGGGGGCTTCTGGAAACACCATATATTTT.

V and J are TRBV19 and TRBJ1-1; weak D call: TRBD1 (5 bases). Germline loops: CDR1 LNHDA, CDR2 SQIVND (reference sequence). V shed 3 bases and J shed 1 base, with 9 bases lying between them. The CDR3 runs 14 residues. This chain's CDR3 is CASSIGTANTEAFF. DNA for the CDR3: TGTGCCAGTAGTATCGGGACGGCGAACACTGAAGCTTTCTTT.

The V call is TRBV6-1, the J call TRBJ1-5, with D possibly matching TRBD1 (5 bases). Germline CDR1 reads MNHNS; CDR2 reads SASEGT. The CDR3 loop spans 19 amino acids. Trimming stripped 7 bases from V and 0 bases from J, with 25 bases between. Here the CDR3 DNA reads TGTGCCAGCAAAACCCTCCAATCTTACGGGGCACGTAGCAATCAGCCCCAGCATTTT. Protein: CASKTLQSYGARSNQPQHF.

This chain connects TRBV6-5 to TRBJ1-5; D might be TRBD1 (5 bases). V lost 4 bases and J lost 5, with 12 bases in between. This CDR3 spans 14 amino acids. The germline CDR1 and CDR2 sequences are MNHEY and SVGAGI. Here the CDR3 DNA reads TGTGCCAGCAGTTCAGACAGAGCGTATCAGCCCCAGCATTTT. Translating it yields CASSSDRAYQPQHF.

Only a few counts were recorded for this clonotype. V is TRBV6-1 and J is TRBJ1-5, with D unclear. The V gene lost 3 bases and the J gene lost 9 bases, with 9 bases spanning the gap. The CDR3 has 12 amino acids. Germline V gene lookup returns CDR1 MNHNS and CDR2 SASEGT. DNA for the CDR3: TGTGCCAGCAGTGAGGCGCTTCCGCCCCAGCATTTT. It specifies CASSEALPPQHF.

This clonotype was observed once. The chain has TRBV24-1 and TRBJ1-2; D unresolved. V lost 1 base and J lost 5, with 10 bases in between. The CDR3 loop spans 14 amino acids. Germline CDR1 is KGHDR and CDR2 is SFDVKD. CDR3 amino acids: CATSDFPREYGYTF. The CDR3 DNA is TGTGCCACCAGTGATTTCCCGAGGGAGTATGGCTACACCTTC.

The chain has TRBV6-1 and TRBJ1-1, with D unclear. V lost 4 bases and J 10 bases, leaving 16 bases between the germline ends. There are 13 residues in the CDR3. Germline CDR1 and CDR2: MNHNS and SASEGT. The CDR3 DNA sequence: TGTGCCAGCAGTGCAACTGCGCCGACAACAGCTTTCTTT. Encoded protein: CASSATAPTTAFF.

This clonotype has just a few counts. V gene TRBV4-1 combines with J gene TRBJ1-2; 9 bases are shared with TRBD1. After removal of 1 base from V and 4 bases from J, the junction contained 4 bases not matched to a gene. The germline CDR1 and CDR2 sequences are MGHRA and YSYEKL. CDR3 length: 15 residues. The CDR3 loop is CASSQGTGDIYGYTF. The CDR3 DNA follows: TGCGCCAGCAGCCAAGGGACAGGGGATATCTATGGCTACACCTTC.

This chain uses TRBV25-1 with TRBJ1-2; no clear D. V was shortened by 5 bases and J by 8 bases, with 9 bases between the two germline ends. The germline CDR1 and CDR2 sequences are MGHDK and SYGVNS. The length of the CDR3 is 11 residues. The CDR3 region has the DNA TGTGCCAGCAGTTTCGGAGGAGGCTACACCTTC. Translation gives CASSFGGGYTF.

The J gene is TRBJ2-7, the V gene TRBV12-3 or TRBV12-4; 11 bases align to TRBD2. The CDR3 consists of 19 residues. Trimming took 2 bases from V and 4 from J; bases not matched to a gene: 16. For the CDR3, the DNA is TGTGCCAGCAGTTTACGTCGCTTGGGTCGTAGCGGGAGGGGGTACGAGCAGTACTTC. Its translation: CASSLRRLGRSGRGYEQYF.

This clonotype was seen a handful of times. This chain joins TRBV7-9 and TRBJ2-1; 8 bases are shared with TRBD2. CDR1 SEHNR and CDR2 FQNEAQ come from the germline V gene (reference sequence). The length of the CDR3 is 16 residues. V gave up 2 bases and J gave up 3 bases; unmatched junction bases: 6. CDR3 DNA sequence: TGTGCCAGCAGCTTATCGGGACTAGAGGACTACAATGAGCAGTTCTTC. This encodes CASSLSGLEDYNEQFF.

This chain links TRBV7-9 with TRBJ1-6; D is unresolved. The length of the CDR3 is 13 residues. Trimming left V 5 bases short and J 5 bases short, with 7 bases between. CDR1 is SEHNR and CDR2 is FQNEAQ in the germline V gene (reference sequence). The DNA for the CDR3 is TGTGCCAGCAGCCTAGTTGATAATTCACCCCTCCACTTT. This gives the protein CASSLVDNSPLHF.

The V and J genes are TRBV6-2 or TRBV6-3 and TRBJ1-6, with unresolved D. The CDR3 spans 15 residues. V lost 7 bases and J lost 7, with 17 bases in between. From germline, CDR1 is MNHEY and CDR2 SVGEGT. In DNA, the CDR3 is TGTGCCAGCACCCCCCGGACTCTGGGGAATTCACCCCTCCACTTT. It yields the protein CASTPRTLGNSPLHF.

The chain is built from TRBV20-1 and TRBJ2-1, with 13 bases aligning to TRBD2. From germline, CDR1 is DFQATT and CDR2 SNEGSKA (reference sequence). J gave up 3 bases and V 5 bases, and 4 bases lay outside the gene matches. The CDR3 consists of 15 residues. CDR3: CSAERLAGGYNEQFF. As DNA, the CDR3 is TGCAGTGCTGAACGACTAGCGGGGGGCTACAATGAGCAGTTCTTC.

CDR3 bases: TGTGCCAGCAGCCACCCAAGGACAGGGGTGAACACCGGGGAGCTGTTTTTT. Its translation is CASSHPRTGVNTGELFF. This chain connects TRBV4-2 to TRBJ2-2; 9 positions match TRBD1. V lost 3 bases, J lost 1 base, and 6 bases stayed unmatched. The CDR3 is 17 amino acids. Germline CDR1 reads LGHNA; CDR2 reads YNFKEQ.

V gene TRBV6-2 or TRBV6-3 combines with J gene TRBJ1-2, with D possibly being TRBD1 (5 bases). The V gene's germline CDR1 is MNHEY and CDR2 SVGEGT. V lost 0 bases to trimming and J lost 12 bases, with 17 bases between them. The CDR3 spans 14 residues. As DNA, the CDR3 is TGTGCCAGCAGTTACTCGAGTGGGACGTCGAAGAACACCTTC. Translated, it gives CASSYSSGTSKNTF.